This T cell receptor (beta chain) was found in a study of regulatory dendritic cells for organ transplantation. TCRdb's copy holds only in-frame clones and misses some; the assay was immunoSEQ multiplex PCR. Of tens of thousands of clones in the sample, 85% to 95% were seen once. The CDR3 has 18 residues. V was clipped by 5 bases and J by 2 bases; unmatched bases: 9. Germline values: CDR1 LNHNV, CDR2 YYDKDF (reference sequence). Memory T cells were CD45RO+, naive were CD45RA+, sorted by FACS. Study-wide results and caveats: Memory CD8+ clonal expansion seemed more limited with regulatory than mature dendritic cells. Naive CD4+ and CD8+ repertoires were highly diverse; memory CD8+ was most oligoclonal. Of resting T cell subsets, memory CD8+ had the most alloreactive clonotypes.

Comment on this clone: What it binds is not known.

The sequence derives from a human donor in good health. V usage is TRBV15 and J usage is TRBJ2-3; TRBD2 matches at 14 bases. Specimen: naive CD8+ T cells from blood. The subset: CD45RA+ naive T cells. The CDR3 DNA reads TGTGCCACCAGCTGGGGACTAGCGGGAGAGGACTACACAGATACGCAGTATTTT. Translated: CATSWGLAGEDYTDTQYF.